This T cell receptor beta chain was recovered during a study of T cell responses to AZD1222 COVID-19 vaccine. Study-wide findings and caveats: Of the AZD1222 recipients, only 5 or 6 were seropositive at baseline. Donors, mostly white British, included more females; clonal diversity was possibly underestimated. In all cases, repertoires were sampled only after the peak T cell response. With dominance at 160-218 and 743-854, vaccine-associated CD4 TCRs spanned spike.

Profiling relied on immunoSEQ multiplex PCR, and the TCRdb table lists in-frame clones only, not all of them. The table has 85,000 to 110,000 clones, roughly 87% seen once. Comments on this clone: Its specificity is unknown.

The germline V gene encodes CDR1 SGHDT and CDR2 YYEEEE. V gave up 1 base and J gave up 1 base, with 9 bases separating them. This CDR3 spans 15 amino acids. Here the sequenced sample was peripheral blood, taken on day 0 of AZD1222 vaccination. The TCR sequence derives from an adult in good health. The chain links TRBV5-6 to TRBJ1-5; D unresolved. The CDR3 protein is CASSLWGSSNQPQHF. CDR3 nucleotides: TGTGCCAGCAGCTTGTGGGGTTCGAGCAATCAGCCCCAGCATTTT.